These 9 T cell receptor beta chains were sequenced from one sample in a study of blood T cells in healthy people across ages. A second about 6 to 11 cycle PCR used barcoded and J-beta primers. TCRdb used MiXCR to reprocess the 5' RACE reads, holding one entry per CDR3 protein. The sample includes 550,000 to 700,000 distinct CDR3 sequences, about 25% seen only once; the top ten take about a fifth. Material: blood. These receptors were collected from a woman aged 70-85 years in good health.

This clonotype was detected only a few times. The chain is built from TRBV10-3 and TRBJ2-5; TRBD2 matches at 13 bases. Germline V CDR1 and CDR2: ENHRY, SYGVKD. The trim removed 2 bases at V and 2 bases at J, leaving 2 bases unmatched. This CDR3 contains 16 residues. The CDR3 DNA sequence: TGTGCCATCAGTGAGGGGACTAGCGGGGCTCAAGAGACCCAGTACTTC. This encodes CAISEGTSGAQETQYF.

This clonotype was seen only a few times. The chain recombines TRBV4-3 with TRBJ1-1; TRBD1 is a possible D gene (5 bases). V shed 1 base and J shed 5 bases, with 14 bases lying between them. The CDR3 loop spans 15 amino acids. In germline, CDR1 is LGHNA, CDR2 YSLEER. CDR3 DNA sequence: TGCGCCAGCAGCCAAGGTTCGGGACGAGGGACTGAAGCTTTCTTT. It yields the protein CASSQGSGRGTEAFF.

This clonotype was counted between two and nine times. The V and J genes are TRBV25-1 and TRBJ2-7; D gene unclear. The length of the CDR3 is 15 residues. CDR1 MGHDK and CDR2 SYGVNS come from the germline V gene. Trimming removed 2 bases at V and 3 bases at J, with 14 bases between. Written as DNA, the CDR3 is TGTGCCAGCAGTGAACCGGGTCTATCAAACTACGAGCAGTACTTC. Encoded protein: CASSEPGLSNYEQYF.

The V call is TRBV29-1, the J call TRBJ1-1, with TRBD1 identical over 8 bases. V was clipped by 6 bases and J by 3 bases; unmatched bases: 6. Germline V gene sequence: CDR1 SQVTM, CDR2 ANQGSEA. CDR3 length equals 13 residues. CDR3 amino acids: CSVTGGLHTEAFF. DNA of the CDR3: TGCAGCGTAACAGGGGGGCTGCACACTGAAGCTTTCTTT.

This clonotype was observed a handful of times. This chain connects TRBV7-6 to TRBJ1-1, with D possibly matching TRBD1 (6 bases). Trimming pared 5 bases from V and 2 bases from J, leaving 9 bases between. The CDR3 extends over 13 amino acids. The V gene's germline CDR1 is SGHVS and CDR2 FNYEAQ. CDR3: CASSTGTNTEAFF. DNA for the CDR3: TGTGCCAGCAGCACGGGGACAAACACTGAAGCTTTCTTT.

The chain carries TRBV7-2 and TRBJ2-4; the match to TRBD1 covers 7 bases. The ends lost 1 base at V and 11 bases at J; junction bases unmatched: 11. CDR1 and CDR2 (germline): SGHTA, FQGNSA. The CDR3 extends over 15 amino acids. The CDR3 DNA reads TGTGCCAGCAGCTTAGGGTCGACAGGGTGGGGCGTTCAGTACTTC. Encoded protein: CASSLGSTGWGVQYF. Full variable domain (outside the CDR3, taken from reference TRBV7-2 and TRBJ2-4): GAGVSQSPSNKVTEKGKDVELRCDPISGHTALYWYRQSLGQGLEFLIYFQGNSAPDKSGLPSDRFSAERTGGSVSTLTIQRTQQEDSAVYLCASSLGSTGWGVQYFGAGTRLSVL.

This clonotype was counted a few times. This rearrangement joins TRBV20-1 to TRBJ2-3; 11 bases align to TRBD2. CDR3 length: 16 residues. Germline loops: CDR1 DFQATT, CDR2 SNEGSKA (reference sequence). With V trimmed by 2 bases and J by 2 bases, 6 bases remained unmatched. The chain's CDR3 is CSARPLAGGTTDTQYF. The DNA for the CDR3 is TGCAGTGCTAGACCCCTAGCGGGGGGTACCACAGATACGCAGTATTTT.

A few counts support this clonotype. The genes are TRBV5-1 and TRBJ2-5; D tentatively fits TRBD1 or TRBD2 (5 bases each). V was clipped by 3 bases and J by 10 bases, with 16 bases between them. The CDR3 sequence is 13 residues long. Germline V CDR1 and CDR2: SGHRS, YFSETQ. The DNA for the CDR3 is TGCGCCAGCAGCTCGGACTCCGGGGCATACCAGTACTTC. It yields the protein CASSSDSGAYQYF. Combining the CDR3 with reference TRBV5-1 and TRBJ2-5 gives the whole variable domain KAGVTQTPRYLIKTRGQQVTLSCSPISGHRSVSWYQQTPGQGLQFLFEYFSETQRNKGNFPGRFSGRQFSNSRSEMNVSTLELGDSALYLCASSSDSGAYQYFGPGTRLLVL.

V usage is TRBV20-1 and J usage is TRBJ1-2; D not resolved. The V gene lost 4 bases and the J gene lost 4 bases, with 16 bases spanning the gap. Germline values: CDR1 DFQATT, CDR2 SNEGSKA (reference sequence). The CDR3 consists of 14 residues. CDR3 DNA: TGCAGTGCTACGGGCCTTTTTCGACCCTATGGCTACACCTTC. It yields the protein CSATGLFRPYGYTF.